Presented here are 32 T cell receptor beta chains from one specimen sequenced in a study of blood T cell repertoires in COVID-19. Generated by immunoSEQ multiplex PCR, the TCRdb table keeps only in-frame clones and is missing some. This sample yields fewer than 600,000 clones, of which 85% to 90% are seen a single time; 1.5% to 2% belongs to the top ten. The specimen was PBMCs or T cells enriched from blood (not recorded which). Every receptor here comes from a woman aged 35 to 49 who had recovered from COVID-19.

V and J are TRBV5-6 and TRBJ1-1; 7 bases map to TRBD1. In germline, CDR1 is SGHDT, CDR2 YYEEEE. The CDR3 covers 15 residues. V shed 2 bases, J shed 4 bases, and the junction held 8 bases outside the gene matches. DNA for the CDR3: TGTGCCAGCAGCTTCCTCAGGGGGATGGTCACTGAAGCTTTCTTT. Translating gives CASSFLRGMVTEAFF.

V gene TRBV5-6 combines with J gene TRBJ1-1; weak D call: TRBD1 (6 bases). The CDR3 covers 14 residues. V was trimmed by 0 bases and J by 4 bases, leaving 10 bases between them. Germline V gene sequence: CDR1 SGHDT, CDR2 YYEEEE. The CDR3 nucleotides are TGTGCCAGCAGCTTGGGACAGGTCGGCACTGAAGCTTTCTTT. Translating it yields CASSLGQVGTEAFF.

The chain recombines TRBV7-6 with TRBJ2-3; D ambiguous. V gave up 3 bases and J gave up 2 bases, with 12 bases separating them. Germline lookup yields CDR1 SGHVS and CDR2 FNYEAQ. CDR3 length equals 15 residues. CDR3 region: CASSFSGWVTDTQYF. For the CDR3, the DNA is TGTGCCAGCAGCTTTTCCGGGTGGGTCACAGATACGCAGTATTTT. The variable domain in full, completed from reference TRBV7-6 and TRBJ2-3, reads GAGVSQSPRYKVTKRGQDVALRCDPISGHVSLYWYRQALGQGPEFLTYFNYEAQQDKSGLPNDRFSAERPEGSISTLTIQRTEQRDSAMYRCASSFSGWVTDTQYFGPGTRLTVL.

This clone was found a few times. CDR3 region: CASIPGGFDSPLHF. The CDR3 DNA sequence: TGTGCCAGCATCCCCGGTGGTTTTGATTCACCCCTCCACTTT. V gene TRBV11-2 combines with J gene TRBJ1-6; D gene unclear. V was shortened by 7 bases and J by 8 bases, with 15 bases between the two germline ends. Germline-derived CDR1 and CDR2 are SGHAT and FQNNGV. This CDR3 contains 14 residues.

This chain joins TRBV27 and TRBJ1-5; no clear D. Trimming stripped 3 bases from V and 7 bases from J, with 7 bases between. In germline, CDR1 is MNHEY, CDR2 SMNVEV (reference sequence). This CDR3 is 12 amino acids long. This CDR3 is CASSFVGQPQHF. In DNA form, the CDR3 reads TGTGCCAGCAGTTTCGTCGGGCAGCCCCAGCATTTT.

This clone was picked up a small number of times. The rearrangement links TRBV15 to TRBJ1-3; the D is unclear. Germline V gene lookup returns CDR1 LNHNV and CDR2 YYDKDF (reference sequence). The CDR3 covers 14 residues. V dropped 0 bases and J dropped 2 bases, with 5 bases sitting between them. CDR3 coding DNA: TGTGCCACCAGCAGAGACTCGGCTGGAAACACCATATATTTT. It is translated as CATSRDSAGNTIYF.

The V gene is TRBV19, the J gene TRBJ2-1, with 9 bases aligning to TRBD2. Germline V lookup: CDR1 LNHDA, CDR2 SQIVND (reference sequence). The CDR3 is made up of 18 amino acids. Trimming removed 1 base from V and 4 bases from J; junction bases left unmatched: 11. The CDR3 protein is CASSIGLLGSGRYNEQFF. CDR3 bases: TGTGCCAGTAGTATAGGACTATTGGGTAGCGGGAGATACAATGAGCAGTTCTTC.

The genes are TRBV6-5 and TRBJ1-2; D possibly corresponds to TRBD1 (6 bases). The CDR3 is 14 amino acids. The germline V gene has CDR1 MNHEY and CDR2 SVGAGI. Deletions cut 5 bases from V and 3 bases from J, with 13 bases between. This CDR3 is CASSPRYRDYGYTF. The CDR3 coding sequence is TGTGCCAGCAGTCCTAGGTACAGGGACTATGGCTACACCTTC.

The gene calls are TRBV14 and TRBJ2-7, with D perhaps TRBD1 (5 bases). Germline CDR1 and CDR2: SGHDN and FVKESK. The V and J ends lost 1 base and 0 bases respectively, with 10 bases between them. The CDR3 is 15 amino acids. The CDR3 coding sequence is TGTGCCAGCAGCCAAGCGACAGAAAGCTCCTACGAGCAGTACTTC. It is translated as CASSQATESSYEQYF.

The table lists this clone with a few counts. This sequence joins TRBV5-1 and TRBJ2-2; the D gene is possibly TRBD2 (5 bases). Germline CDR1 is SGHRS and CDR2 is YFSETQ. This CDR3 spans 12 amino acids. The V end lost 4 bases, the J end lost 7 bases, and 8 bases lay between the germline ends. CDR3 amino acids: CASSEGIGELFF. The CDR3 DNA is TGCGCCAGCAGCGAGGGTATCGGGGAGCTGTTTTTT.

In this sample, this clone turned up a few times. The CDR3 reads CASSLDPWPGNTIYF. The CDR3 nucleotides are TGTGCCAGCAGCCTAGATCCTTGGCCTGGAAACACCATATATTTT. This chain links TRBV14 with TRBJ1-3; unclear D gene. This CDR3 is 15 amino acids long. Trimming removed 4 bases at V and 2 bases at J, with 12 bases between. Germline V gives CDR1 SGHDN, CDR2 FVKESK. The full variable domain, its missing parts supplied by reference TRBV14 and TRBJ1-3, is EAGVTQFPSHSVIEKGQTVTLRCDPISGHDNLYWYRRVMGKEIKFLLHFVKESKQDESGMPNNRFLAERTGGTYSTLKVQPAELEDSGVYFCASSLDPWPGNTIYFGEGSWLTVV.

The CDR3 DNA is TGTGCCAGCAGCCGAGGCGTACCGGGACAGGGGAACGAGCAGTACTTC. It codes for CASSRGVPGQGNEQYF. V usage is TRBV3-1 (or the pseudogene TRBV3-2) and J usage is TRBJ2-7; 10 bases are a match to TRBD1. Unmatched junction bases numbered 11, after V lost 4 bases and J lost 5 bases. The CDR3 consists of 16 residues. Germline V lookup: CDR1 LGHDT, CDR2 YNNKEL (reference sequence).

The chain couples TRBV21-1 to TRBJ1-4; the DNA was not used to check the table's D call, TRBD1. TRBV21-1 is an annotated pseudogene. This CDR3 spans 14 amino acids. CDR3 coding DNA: TGTGCCAGCAGCTCGCGGACAGGTGGTGAAAAACTGTTTTTT. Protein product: CASSSRTGGEKLFF.

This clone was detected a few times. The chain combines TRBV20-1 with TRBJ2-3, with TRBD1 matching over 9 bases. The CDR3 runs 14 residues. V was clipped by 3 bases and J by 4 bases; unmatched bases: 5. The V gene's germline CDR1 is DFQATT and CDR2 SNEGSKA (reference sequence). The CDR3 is CSASGTGHPDTQYF. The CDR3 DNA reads TGCAGTGCTAGTGGGACAGGGCACCCAGATACGCAGTATTTT.

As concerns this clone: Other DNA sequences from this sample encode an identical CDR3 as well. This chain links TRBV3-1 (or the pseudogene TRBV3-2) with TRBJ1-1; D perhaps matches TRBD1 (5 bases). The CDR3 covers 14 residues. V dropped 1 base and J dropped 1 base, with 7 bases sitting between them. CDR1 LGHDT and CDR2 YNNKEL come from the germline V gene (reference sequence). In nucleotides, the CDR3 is TGTGCCAGCAGCCAAGTCCAGGGGAACACTGAAGCTTTCTTT. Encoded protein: CASSQVQGNTEAFF.

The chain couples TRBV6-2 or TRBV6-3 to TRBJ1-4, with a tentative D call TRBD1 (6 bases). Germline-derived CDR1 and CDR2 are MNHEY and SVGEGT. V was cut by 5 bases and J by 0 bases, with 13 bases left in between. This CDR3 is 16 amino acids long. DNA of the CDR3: TGTGCCAGCAGTCAAGACAGGATTGCAACTAATGAAAAACTGTTTTTT. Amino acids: CASSQDRIATNEKLFF.

CDR3 sequence: CASSYGTSDTQYF. Here the CDR3 DNA reads TGCGCCAGCAGTTACGGGACTTCGGATACGCAGTATTTT. The chain is built from TRBV4-3 and TRBJ2-3; D is possibly TRBD2 (6 bases). Trimming took off 6 bases at V and 6 bases at J, with 13 bases between the two ends. The length of the CDR3 is 13 residues. Germline V gives CDR1 LGHNA, CDR2 YSLEER.

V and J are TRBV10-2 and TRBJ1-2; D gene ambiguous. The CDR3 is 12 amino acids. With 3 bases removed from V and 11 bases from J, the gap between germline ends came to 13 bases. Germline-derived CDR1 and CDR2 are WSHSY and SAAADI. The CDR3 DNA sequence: TGCGCCAGCAGTGATGCCTCTTCGAGGTACACCTTC. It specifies CASSDASSRYTF.

The CDR3: CASSQDLGAPRGYTF. The CDR3 DNA reads as TGTGCCAGCAGCCAAGATCTTGGGGCTCCACGTGGCTACACCTTC. The V call is TRBV3-1 (or the pseudogene TRBV3-2), the J call TRBJ1-2; D may be TRBD1 (5 bases). The CDR3 is 15 amino acids. Trimming shortened V by 0 bases and J by 7 bases, and 15 bases separated the two germline ends. The V gene's germline CDR1 is LGHDT and CDR2 YNNKEL (reference sequence).

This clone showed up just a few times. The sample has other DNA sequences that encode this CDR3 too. The CDR3 coding sequence is TGTGCCAGCTCAGCTGGACAGGGAAACACTGAAGCTTTCTTT. Amino acids: CASSAGQGNTEAFF. V and J are TRBV18 and TRBJ1-1; 8 bases align to TRBD1. V shed 5 bases, J shed 2 bases, and the junction held 4 bases outside the gene matches. Germline CDR1 reads KGHSH; CDR2 reads LQKENI. CDR3 length equals 14 residues.

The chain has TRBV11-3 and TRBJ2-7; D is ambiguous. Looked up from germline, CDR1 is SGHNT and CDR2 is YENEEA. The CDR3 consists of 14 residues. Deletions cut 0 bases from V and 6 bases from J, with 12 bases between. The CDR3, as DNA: TGTGCCAGCAGCTTAGAGTCTGTCCGGGTCGAGCAGTACTTC. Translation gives CASSLESVRVEQYF.

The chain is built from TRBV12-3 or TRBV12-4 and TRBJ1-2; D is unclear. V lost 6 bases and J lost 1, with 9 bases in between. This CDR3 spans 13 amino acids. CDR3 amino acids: CASRGSNNYGYTF. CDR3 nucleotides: TGTGCCAGCAGGGGCTCGAATAACTATGGCTACACCTTC.

The CDR3 DNA sequence: TGTGCCAGCAGCCAACACGACACACGGTTATCTGGAAACACCATATATTTT. This translates into CASSQHDTRLSGNTIYF. The J gene is TRBJ1-3, the V gene TRBV14; D gene unclear. Per the germline V gene, CDR1 is SGHDN and CDR2 is FVKESK. The ends were cut back, 2 bases at V and 1 base at J, with 15 bases in the middle. The CDR3 totals 17 residues. The full variable domain, with the rest looked up from reference TRBV14 and TRBJ1-3, is EAGVTQFPSHSVIEKGQTVTLRCDPISGHDNLYWYRRVMGKEIKFLLHFVKESKQDESGMPNNRFLAERTGGTYSTLKVQPAELEDSGVYFCASSQHDTRLSGNTIYFGEGSWLTVV.

CDR3 region: CASSADLSSYNEQFF. Here the CDR3 DNA reads TGTGCCAGCAGTGCAGACTTGAGCTCCTACAATGAGCAGTTCTTC. The chain carries TRBV6-4 and TRBJ2-1; D remains ambiguous. V lost 4 bases and J 0 bases, leaving 10 bases between the germline ends. From germline, CDR1 is MRHNA and CDR2 SNTAGT. The CDR3 loop spans 15 amino acids.

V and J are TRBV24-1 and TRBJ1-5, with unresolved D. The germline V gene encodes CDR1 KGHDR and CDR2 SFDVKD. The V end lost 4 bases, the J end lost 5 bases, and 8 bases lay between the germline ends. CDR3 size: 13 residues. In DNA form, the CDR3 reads TGTGCCACCAGTGACCGTAGTGATCAGCCCCAGCATTTT. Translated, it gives CATSDRSDQPQHF.

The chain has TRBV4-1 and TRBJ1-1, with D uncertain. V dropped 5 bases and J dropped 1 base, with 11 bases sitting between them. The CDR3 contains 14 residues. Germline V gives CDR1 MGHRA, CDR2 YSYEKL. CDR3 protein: CASSFELRNTEAFF. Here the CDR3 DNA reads TGCGCCAGCAGCTTCGAATTGAGGAACACTGAAGCTTTCTTT.

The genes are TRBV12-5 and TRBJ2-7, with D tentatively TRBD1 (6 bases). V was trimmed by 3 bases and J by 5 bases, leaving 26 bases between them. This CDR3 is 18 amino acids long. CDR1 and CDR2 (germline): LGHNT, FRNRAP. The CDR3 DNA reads TGTGCTAGTGGTTTAGCGCTTCGGGCAGGGGTCTCTGTGGACGAGCAGTACTTC. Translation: CASGLALRAGVSVDEQYF.

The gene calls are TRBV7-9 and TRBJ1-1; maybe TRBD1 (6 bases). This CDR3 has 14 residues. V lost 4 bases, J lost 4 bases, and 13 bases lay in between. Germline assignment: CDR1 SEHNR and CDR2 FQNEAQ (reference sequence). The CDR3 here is CASSSSGASTEAFF. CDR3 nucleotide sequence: TGTGCCAGCAGCTCGTCAGGGGCGAGCACTGAAGCTTTCTTT.

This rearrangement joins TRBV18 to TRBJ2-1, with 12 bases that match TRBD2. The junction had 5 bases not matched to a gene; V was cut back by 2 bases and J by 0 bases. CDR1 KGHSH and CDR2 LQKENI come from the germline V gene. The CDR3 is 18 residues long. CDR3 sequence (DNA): TGTGCCAGCTCACCAACTAGCGGGAGGTTCAGCTCCTACAATGAGCAGTTCTTC. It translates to CASSPTSGRFSSYNEQFF. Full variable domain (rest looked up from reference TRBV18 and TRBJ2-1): NAGVMQNPRHLVRRRGQEARLRCSPMKGHSHVYWYRQLPEEGLKFMVYLQKENIIDESGMPKERFSAEFPKEGPSILRIQQVVRGDSAAYFCASSPTSGRFSSYNEQFFGPGTRLTVL.

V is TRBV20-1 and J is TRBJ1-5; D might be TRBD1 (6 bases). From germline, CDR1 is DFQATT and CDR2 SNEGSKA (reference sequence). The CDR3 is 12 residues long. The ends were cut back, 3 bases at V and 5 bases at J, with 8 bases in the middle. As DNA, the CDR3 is TGCAGTGCTAGTCCAGGGGATCAGCCCCAGCATTTT. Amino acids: CSASPGDQPQHF.

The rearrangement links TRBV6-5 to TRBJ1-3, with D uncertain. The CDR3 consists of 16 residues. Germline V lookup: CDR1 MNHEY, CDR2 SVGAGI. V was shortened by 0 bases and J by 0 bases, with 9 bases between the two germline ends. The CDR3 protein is CASSYSSENSGNTIYF. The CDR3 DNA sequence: TGTGCCAGCAGTTACTCGTCAGAAAACTCTGGAAACACCATATATTTT.

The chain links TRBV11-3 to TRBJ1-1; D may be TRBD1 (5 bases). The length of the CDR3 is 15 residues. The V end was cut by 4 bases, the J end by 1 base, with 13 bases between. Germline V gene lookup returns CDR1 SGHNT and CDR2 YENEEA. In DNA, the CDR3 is TGTGCCAGCAGCTCTGTTGGGGGGAGGAACACTGAAGCTTTCTTT. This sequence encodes CASSSVGGRNTEAFF.